This T cell receptor beta chain was captured in a study of CXCR3-negative and CXCR3-positive naive CD8 T cells. Whole-study results and caveats: Similar TRBV-TRBJ gene usage was seen in naive CXCR3-negative and CXCR3-positive cells, but not in memory cells. Across naive subsets, surface CD5 expression was comparable, and TCR strength was inferred from properties of the TRB CDR3. Each naive subset displayed comparably high diversity, whereas memory CD8+ cells displayed much lower diversity.

Comments on this clonotype: Its specificity is not known.

Carrying UMI labels, the TRB cDNA libraries were prepared through 5' RACE. TCRdb reprocessed the 5' RACE reads and stores each CDR3 protein as one record, lacking DNA. In all, the sample yields around 41,000 distinct CDR3 sequences. Every subset of CD8+ T cells was sorted in triplicate at hundreds of thousands of cells each. The TCR sequence derives from a human donor in good health. Some clones in this sample may be carry-over from other donors' samples. The sequenced sample was memory CD8+ T cells from blood.

The CDR3 sequence is CASRRNTEAFF. The chain links TRBV27 to TRBJ1-1. CDR1 and CDR2 from the germline V gene are MNHEY and SMNVEV (reference sequence). This CDR3 contains 11 residues.